These T cell receptor beta chains were read from a single sample in a study of post-analysis software for immune sequencing data. Each CDR3 protein is one row after TCRdb ran MiXCR on the PCR reads. This sample has 800,000 to 950,000 distinct CDR3 sequences; 53% occur once, and the top ten carry 4% to 5.5%. Sequencing was carried out using blood. Receptors originate from a girl between 5 and 17 years old with multiple sclerosis. The CDR3 runs from the conserved cysteine through the conserved F or W. The D gene is left open where the match is weak. For some rows the clone size is stated as once, few or many, or as a class when expanded; others skip it.

d_call: TRBD1
j_call: TRBJ2-4
v_call: TRBV6-1
clone_size: NA
cdr3_nt: TGTGCCAGCAGTGCAGGACAGGGGGCAGACATTCAGTACTTC
cdr3_aa: CASSAGQGADIQYF

d_call: NA
j_call: TRBJ1-2
v_call: TRBV18
clone_size: NA
cdr3_nt: TGTGCCAGCTCACCTCCCCGAACTAACTATGGCTACACCTTC
cdr3_aa: CASSPPRTNYGYTF

d_call: TRBD1
j_call: TRBJ2-7
v_call: TRBV20-1
clone_size: NA
cdr3_nt: TGCAGTGCCAAGGGACAGGGAACCCACGAGCAGTACTTC
cdr3_aa: CSAKGQGTHEQYF

d_call: TRBD1
j_call: TRBJ1-2
v_call: TRBV13
clone_size: NA
cdr3_nt: TGTGCCAGCAGCTTAGAGGGACAGGGCCTCTATGGCTACACCTTC
cdr3_aa: CASSLEGQGLYGYTF

d_call: TRBD1
j_call: TRBJ1-2
v_call: TRBV7-9
clone_size: few
cdr3_nt: TGTGCCAGCAGCTTAGAAGGGACAGGTGCCCTCCTCCGTGGCTACACCTTC
cdr3_aa: CASSLEGTGALLRGYTF

d_call: NA
j_call: TRBJ2-7
v_call: TRBV6-5
clone_size: NA
cdr3_nt: TGTGCCAGCAGTTATAGTCTAGCCACCTACGAGCAGTACTTC
cdr3_aa: CASSYSLATYEQYF

d_call: TRBD2
j_call: TRBJ2-3
v_call: TRBV3-1
clone_size: few
cdr3_nt: TGTGCCAGCAGCTTACTAGCGGGGGTGACGGATACGCAGTATTTT
cdr3_aa: CASSLLAGVTDTQYF

d_call: NA
j_call: TRBJ2-7
v_call: TRBV20-1
clone_size: few
cdr3_nt: TGCAGTGCTAGAGATGGCCTATCAGGGGATTTCTCCTACGAGCAGTACTTC
cdr3_aa: CSARDGLSGDFSYEQYF

d_call: NA
j_call: TRBJ2-7
v_call: TRBV20-1
clone_size: NA
cdr3_nt: TGCAGTGCTAGAGATGGGCCCGGGCCCTACGAGCAGTACTTC
cdr3_aa: CSARDGPGPYEQYF

d_call: NA
j_call: TRBJ2-3
v_call: TRBV7-2
clone_size: NA
cdr3_nt: TGTGCCAGCAGCTCCGTCCAAGGGTTCACAGATACGCAGTATTTT
cdr3_aa: CASSSVQGFTDTQYF

d_call: NA
j_call: TRBJ1-5
v_call: TRBV4-1
clone_size: NA
cdr3_nt: TGCGCCAGCAGCCATTCGCCCCCGGCCGGGGGGAGCAATCAGCCCCAGCATTTT
cdr3_aa: CASSHSPPAGGSNQPQHF

d_call: TRBD2
j_call: TRBJ2-3
v_call: TRBV20-1
clone_size: NA
cdr3_nt: TGCAGTGCCATACGAAGTGTGGGACTAGCTGCAGATACGCAGTATTTT
cdr3_aa: CSAIRSVGLAADTQYF

d_call: NA
j_call: TRBJ2-5
v_call: TRBV10-2
clone_size: few
cdr3_nt: TGCGCCAGCAGTGATAAGCTGGGAGAGACCCAGTACTTC
cdr3_aa: CASSDKLGETQYF

d_call: NA
j_call: TRBJ1-5
v_call: TRBV20-1
clone_size: few
cdr3_nt: TGCAGTGCGTATTTCGGCGGGAGCAATCAGCCCCAGCATTTT
cdr3_aa: CSAYFGGSNQPQHF